The 28 T cell receptor beta chains listed next were all sequenced from one sample in a study of blood T cells in healthy people across ages. Sample-barcoded 5' priming and a J-beta primer mix drove a second PCR of about 6 to 11 cycles. Via MiXCR, TCRdb re-called the 5' RACE reads, giving one row per CDR3 protein. The sample contains just under 750,000 distinct CDR3 sequences, 20% to 25% of which appear only once. The source material was blood. These receptors were collected from a man between 65 and 85 years old in good health.

CDR3 region: CASSVGKEIGTDTQYF. In DNA, the CDR3 is TGTGCCAGCAGCGTCGGGAAGGAGATCGGCACAGATACGCAGTATTTT. The rearrangement joins TRBV7-9 to TRBJ2-3; D is perhaps TRBD2 (5 bases). Germline values: CDR1 SEHNR, CDR2 FQNEAQ (reference sequence). The CDR3 has 16 residues. Trimming removed 5 bases at V and 1 base at J, with 16 bases between.

The chain joins TRBV20-1 to TRBJ1-4; no firm D call. V was clipped by 2 bases and J by 4 bases, with 8 bases between them. Germline V gene data show CDR1 as DFQATT and CDR2 as SNEGSKA (reference sequence). The CDR3 spans 13 residues. The DNA for the CDR3 is TGCAGTGCTAGAAGAGGAAATAATGAAAAACTGTTTTTT. Translation gives CSARRGNNEKLFF.

Only a few counts were recorded for this clonotype. The chain links TRBV7-2 to TRBJ1-1, with 8 bases lining up with TRBD1. The CDR3 has 17 amino acids. Germline loops: CDR1 SGHTA, CDR2 FQGNSA. Trimming took 0 bases from V and 0 from J; bases not matched to a gene: 6. The CDR3 nucleotides read TGTGCCAGCAGCTTAGCGCGCGGACAGGGCCTGAACACTGAAGCTTTCTTT. Its translation: CASSLARGQGLNTEAFF. The variable domain in full, completed from reference TRBV7-2 and TRBJ1-1, reads GAGVSQSPSNKVTEKGKDVELRCDPISGHTALYWYRQSLGQGLEFLIYFQGNSAPDKSGLPSDRFSAERTGGSVSTLTIQRTQQEDSAVYLCASSLARGQGLNTEAFFGQGTRLTVV.

The chain uses TRBV6-2 or TRBV6-3 and TRBJ2-3, with no clear D. The germline V gene encodes CDR1 MNHEY and CDR2 SVGEGT. Trimming removed 2 bases at V and 3 bases at J, with 3 bases between. This CDR3 spans 12 amino acids. CDR3 sequence reads: CASSYLTDTQYF. The CDR3 DNA follows: TGTGCCAGCAGTTACCTTACAGATACGCAGTATTTT.

V gene TRBV19 combines with J gene TRBJ1-2; D is ambiguous. CDR3 length equals 15 residues. Germline V gene sequence: CDR1 LNHDA, CDR2 SQIVND (reference sequence). The V and J ends lost 4 bases and 4 bases respectively, with 16 bases between them. CDR3 sequence: CASSTPPQRAYGYTF. CDR3 nucleotide sequence: TGTGCCAGTAGTACCCCTCCGCAACGGGCCTATGGCTACACCTTC. The full variable domain, its missing parts supplied by reference TRBV19 and TRBJ1-2, is DGGITQSPKYLFRKEGQNVTLSCEQNLNHDAMYWYRQDPGQGLRLIYYSQIVNDFQKGDIAEGYSVSREKKESFPLTVTSAQKNPTAFYLCASSTPPQRAYGYTFGSGTRLTVV.

Remarks on this clonotype: One junction end disagrees with the germline gene, perhaps due to a read error. The chain employs TRBV6-1 and TRBJ1-6, with 9 positions matching TRBD1. Germline V gene sequence: CDR1 MNHNS, CDR2 SASEGT. The CDR3 length is 15 residues. CDR3 DNA sequence: TGTGCCGGCAGCCGGGGACAGGGTAGTAACTCACCCCTCCACTTT. Translating gives CAGSRGQGSNSPLHF.

V gene TRBV5-6 combines with J gene TRBJ1-6; D is perhaps TRBD1 (5 bases). Germline lookup yields CDR1 SGHDT and CDR2 YYEEEE. The CDR3 spans 14 residues. The ends were cut back, 4 bases at V and 5 bases at J, with 10 bases in the middle. The CDR3 sequence: CASSPGRNNSPLHF. Written as DNA, the CDR3 is TGTGCCAGCAGCCCAGGGCGGAATAATTCACCCCTCCACTTT.

The rearrangement links TRBV7-9 to TRBJ1-1; TRBD1 matches 7 bases. After removal of 0 bases from V and 8 bases from J, the junction contained 3 bases not matched to a gene. The CDR3 is 13 amino acids. Per the germline V gene, CDR1 is SEHNR and CDR2 is FQNEAQ (reference sequence). The CDR3 nucleotides read TGTGCCAGCAGCTTAGCAGGGACAGTAGAAGCTTTCTTT. Translating it yields CASSLAGTVEAFF.

This chain links TRBV18 with TRBJ2-7; 12 nucleotides align to TRBD2. The CDR3 spans 17 residues. The germline CDR1 and CDR2 sequences are KGHSH and LQKENI. Trimming took 3 bases from V and 4 from J; bases not matched to a gene: 10. CDR3 residues: CASSPLPTSGRVYEQYV. In DNA, the CDR3 is TGTGCCAGCTCACCCCTCCCGACTAGCGGGAGAGTTTACGAGCAGTACGTC.

V and J are TRBV19 and TRBJ2-5; weak D call: TRBD1 (6 bases). V lost 5 bases to trimming and J lost 5 bases, with 21 bases between them. Germline V gives CDR1 LNHDA, CDR2 SQIVND (reference sequence). This CDR3 region has 16 residues. CDR3 amino acids: CASSLITGNPMETQYF. The CDR3 DNA sequence: TGTGCCAGTAGTCTCATAACAGGGAATCCAATGGAGACCCAGTACTTC.

The genes are TRBV7-9 and TRBJ2-5; TRBD1 aligns across 7 bases. Germline V gene sequence: CDR1 SEHNR, CDR2 FQNEAQ (reference sequence). Trimming at V came to 3 bases and at J to 3 bases, leaving 7 bases not matched to a gene. The CDR3 totals 15 residues. CDR3 in amino acids: CASSFPGQEEETQYF. The CDR3 nucleotides read TGTGCCAGCAGCTTCCCTGGACAGGAAGAAGAGACCCAGTACTTC.

This clonotype came up a few times. The chain joins TRBV5-1 to TRBJ1-5, with a possible D match to TRBD1 (5 bases). Germline V gene data show CDR1 as SGHRS and CDR2 as YFSETQ. V lost 1 base, J lost 4 bases, and 12 bases lay in between. This CDR3 contains 15 residues. The chain's CDR3 is CASSLIGAENQPQHF. In nucleotides, the CDR3 is TGCGCCAGCAGCTTGATAGGGGCAGAGAATCAGCCCCAGCATTTT.

The chain has TRBV7-9 and TRBJ1-5, with a tentative D call TRBD1 (5 bases). In germline, CDR1 is SEHNR, CDR2 FQNEAQ (reference sequence). This CDR3 has 13 residues. Trimming pared 8 bases from V and 4 bases from J, leaving 12 bases between. CDR3 residues: CASGRGVNQPQHF. The CDR3, as DNA: TGTGCCAGCGGGCGGGGGGTAAATCAGCCCCAGCATTTT.

This chain links TRBV6-1 with TRBJ2-7, with a tentative D call TRBD2 (7 bases). From germline, CDR1 is MNHNS and CDR2 SASEGT. The germline V and J ends were trimmed by 7 bases and 1 base, with 20 bases remaining between them. The CDR3 is made up of 16 amino acids. CDR3 amino acids: CASMLMVGGQSYEQYV. The DNA of the CDR3 is TGTGCCAGCATGCTGATGGTGGGGGGGCAATCCTACGAGCAGTACGTC.

This clonotype was detected many times. CDR3 nucleotide sequence: TGTGCCAGCAGCTTGGGACTAGCGAGCTCCTACGAGCAGTACTTC. Its translation is CASSLGLASSYEQYF. V and J are TRBV5-5 and TRBJ2-7; TRBD2 agrees at 8 bases. This CDR3 spans 15 amino acids. V gave up 0 bases and J gave up 0 bases; unmatched junction bases: 2. CDR1 is SGHKS, CDR2 YYEKEE, per germline (reference sequence). The full variable domain, its missing parts supplied by reference TRBV5-5 and TRBJ2-7, is DAGVTQSPTHLIKTRGQQVTLRCSPISGHKSVSWYQQVLGQGPQFIFQYYEKEERGRGNFPDRFSARQFPNYSSELNVNALLLGDSALYLCASSLGLASSYEQYFGPGTRLTVT.

This clonotype was seen a handful of times. The gene calls are TRBV2 and TRBJ2-3; TRBD2 aligns across 14 bases. Germline loops: CDR1 SNHLY, CDR2 FYNNEI. The V segment lost 6 bases and the J segment 1 base; nucleotides outside the gene matches: 3. This CDR3 is built from 16 residues. The CDR3 reads CASRRLAGGGTDTQYF. CDR3 nucleotides: TGTGCCAGCAGAAGACTAGCGGGGGGGGGCACAGATACGCAGTATTTT.

The CDR3 is CASSLRVRSSPGGYTF. The CDR3 DNA sequence: TGTGCCAGCAGCCTAAGAGTCCGCTCAAGTCCAGGTGGCTACACCTTC. The chain uses TRBV21-1 and TRBJ1-2. TRBV21-1 constitutes a pseudogene. The CDR3 is 16 residues long.

This clonotype was seen a few times. The chain links TRBV4-1 to TRBJ2-6; D is ambiguous. The germline gives CDR1 MGHRA, CDR2 YSYEKL. Trimming removed 4 bases from V and 0 bases from J, with 10 bases in between. The CDR3 consists of 16 residues. The CDR3: CASSLESTSGANVLTF. CDR3 nucleotides: TGCGCCAGCAGCCTCGAATCCACCTCTGGGGCCAACGTCCTGACTTTC.

The genes are TRBV6-2 or TRBV6-3 and TRBJ1-5, with D possibly being TRBD1 (5 bases). The CDR3 covers 15 residues. V lost 10 bases and J lost 3, with 19 bases in between. Germline V lookup: CDR1 MNHEY, CDR2 SVGEGT. As DNA, the CDR3 is TGTGCCAAACCCAGGGCAGGGAATAACAATCAGCCCCAGCATTTT. Translation: CAKPRAGNNNQPQHF.

This clonotype was seen only a few times. Here the CDR3 reads CASSFYSGPGTSGNYEQYF. CDR3 nucleotides: TGTGCCAGCAGTTTTTATTCAGGGCCAGGGACTAGCGGCAACTACGAGCAGTACTTC. The V call is TRBV12-3 or TRBV12-4, the J call TRBJ2-7, with 11 bases that match TRBD2. This CDR3 region has 19 residues. The trim removed 3 bases at V and 3 bases at J, leaving 16 bases unmatched.

The chain is built from TRBV27 and TRBJ2-1, with 7 nucleotides matching TRBD2. V lost 2 bases to trimming and J lost 4 bases; unmatched junction nucleotides: 5. The CDR3 length is 15 residues. The germline V gene encodes CDR1 MNHEY and CDR2 SMNVEV (reference sequence). The CDR3 coding sequence is TGTGCCAGCAGTTTAGGGGGGGTCAGATACAATGAGCAGTTCTTC. Translating it yields CASSLGGVRYNEQFF.

This clonotype was counted only a few times. This chain links TRBV24-1 with TRBJ1-5, with D possibly being TRBD1 (5 bases). This CDR3 has 16 residues. V lost 5 bases to trimming and J lost 2 bases, with 15 bases between them. CDR1 and CDR2 from the germline V gene are KGHDR and SFDVKD. The CDR3 bases are TGTGCCACCAGTGCCACTCGCGGGGGGGGCAATCAGCCCCAGCATTTT. Translated: CATSATRGGGNQPQHF.

The sample holds a few counts of this clonotype. The rearrangement uses TRBV5-6 and TRBJ1-5; weak D call: TRBD1 (5 bases). Trimming took off 0 bases at V and 6 bases at J, with 13 bases between the two ends. Germline assignment: CDR1 SGHDT and CDR2 YYEEEE. The CDR3 has 15 residues. The CDR3 bases are TGTGCCAGCAGCTTGGGAAGAGGGGCGGGTCAGCCCCAGCATTTT. Amino acids: CASSLGRGAGQPQHF. Supplemented by reference TRBV5-6 and TRBJ1-5, the full variable domain reads DAGVTQSPTHLIKTRGQQVTLRCSPKSGHDTVSWYQQALGQGPQFIFQYYEEEERQRGNFPDRFSGHQFPNYSSELNVNALLLGDSALYLCASSLGRGAGQPQHFGDGTRLSIL.

The gene calls are TRBV10-3 and TRBJ2-2; tentative D call: TRBD2 (6 bases). Germline V lookup: CDR1 ENHRY, CDR2 SYGVKD. This CDR3 spans 16 amino acids. V dropped 8 bases and J dropped 1 base, with 17 bases sitting between them. Here the CDR3 DNA reads TGTGCCATCGGAACAAAGGGACTCAGGAACACCGGGGAGCTGTTTTTT. Translating it yields CAIGTKGLRNTGELFF.

This clonotype came up many times. The V and J genes are TRBV20-1 and TRBJ1-4; D is possibly TRBD1 (5 bases). Germline V gene lookup returns CDR1 DFQATT and CDR2 SNEGSKA (reference sequence). Trimming stripped 5 bases from V and 7 bases from J, with 14 bases between. The CDR3 runs 13 residues. CDR3 nucleotide sequence: TGCAGTGCTGCCCGGGACGGCCCTGAAAAACTGTTTTTT. Encoded protein: CSAARDGPEKLFF.

The table lists this clonotype with a count of one. V gene TRBV5-1 combines with J gene TRBJ1-3; D may be TRBD1 (5 bases). CDR1 is SGHRS and CDR2 is YFSETQ in the germline V gene. V was clipped by 2 bases and J by 0 bases, with 15 bases between them. This CDR3 contains 17 residues. The CDR3 DNA sequence: TGCGCCAGCAGCTTTGATGGGGCAGCAATCTCTGGAAACACCATATATTTT. This codes for CASSFDGAAISGNTIYF.

There are a few counts of this clonotype. The rearrangement links TRBV20-1 to TRBJ1-5; the D gene is possibly TRBD1 (5 bases). This CDR3 has 14 amino acids. The V end was cut by 2 bases, the J end by 1 base, with 9 bases between. Germline loops: CDR1 DFQATT, CDR2 SNEGSKA (reference sequence). The CDR3 nucleotides are TGCAGTGCTAGAAGCCAGGGAAGCAATCAGCCCCAGCATTTT. Amino acid sequence: CSARSQGSNQPQHF.

This clonotype occurred a few times. The V call is TRBV27, the J call TRBJ1-6; TRBD1 might be the D (6 bases). The CDR3 spans 15 residues. Germline-derived CDR1 and CDR2 are MNHEY and SMNVEV (reference sequence). Deletions cut 0 bases from V and 7 bases from J, with 10 bases between. The CDR3 reads CASSLSGTQNSPLHF. The CDR3 nucleotides are TGTGCCAGCAGTTTATCCGGGACACAGAATTCACCCCTCCACTTT.